These T cell receptor beta chains were read from a single sample in a study of T cell changes during pregnancy in multiple sclerosis. The protocol was immunoSEQ multiplex PCR, while the TCRdb copy is restricted to in-frame clones and leaves out a portion. This sample has tens of thousands of clones, with roughly 91% found just once. This material consisted of CD4+ T cells from peripheral blood mononuclear cells, taken in the first trimester of pregnancy. The receptor set was obtained from a female donor with multiple sclerosis, enrolled in a pregnancy study. Both conserved end residues are part of each CDR3. The order of the fields is D gene, J gene, CDR3 length, V gene, clone size, CDR3 protein, CDR3 DNA. The D gene is left open where the match is weak. Clone size is shown for a subset of rows, as once, few, many or a class of expanded clone.

TRBD1 TRBJ2-3 15 TRBV4-2 - CASSQAGGQTDTQYF TGTGCCAGCAGCCAAGCAGGGGGTCAAACAGATACGCAGTATTTT
TRBD2 TRBJ2-7 14 TRBV30 - CAWSVGGSIDEQYF TGTGCCTGGAGTGTAGGCGGGAGCATTGACGAGCAGTACTTC
- TRBJ1-6 16 TRBV30 - CACFNPGRSYNSPLHF TGTGCCTGTTTTAACCCAGGGAGGTCCTATAATTCACCCCTCCACTTT
- TRBJ2-3 15 TRBV6-6 - CASTEGGRGADTQYF TGTGCCAGCACGGAGGGGGGGCGAGGGGCAGATACGCAGTATTTT
- TRBJ1-1 13 TRBV6-5 - CASMPGVKTEAFF TGTGCCAGCATGCCAGGGGTAAAAACTGAAGCTTTCTTT
- TRBJ1-2 15 TRBV7-3 - CASSLGGGGGYGYTF TGTGCCAGCAGCTTGGGCGGGGGAGGTGGCTATGGCTACACCTTC
TRBD1 TRBJ1-1 11 TRBV28 - CASSPQGGTFF TGTGCCAGCAGTCCCCAGGGGGGAACTTTCTTT
- TRBJ2-1 16 TRBV21-1 - CASSKAASSGRHEQFF TGTGCCAGCAGCAAAGCGGCTAGTAGCGGGAGGCATGAGCAGTTCTTC
- TRBJ1-2 16 TRBV27 few CASSPLGGGGWSGYTF TGTGCCAGCAGTCCACTGGGCGGTGGGGGGTGGAGTGGCTACACCTTC
- TRBJ1-1 11 TRBV2 - CASSFDTEAFF TGTGCCAGCAGCTTTGACACTGAAGCTTTCTTT
TRBD1 TRBJ1-1 16 TRBV28 - CASSSPFPTRQGEAFF TGTGCCAGCAGTTCCCCCTTCCCCACTCGACAGGGCGAAGCTTTCTTT
TRBD1 TRBJ2-5 14 TRBV19 - CASSIPGQGWTQYF TGTGCCAGTAGTATTCCCGGACAGGGTTGGACCCAGTACTTC
TRBD2 TRBJ2-2 15 TRBV6-4 - CASGRLAGNTGELFF TGTGCCAGCGGCCGACTAGCGGGTAACACCGGGGAGCTGTTTTTT
- TRBJ2-1 15 TRBV9 - CASSVSGGIQNEQFF TGTGCCAGCAGCGTGTCAGGCGGGATTCAAAATGAGCAGTTCTTC
TRBD2 TRBJ2-1 15 TRBV7-9 - CASSFLTSGLNEQFF TGTGCCAGCAGCTTTTTAACTAGCGGGTTAAATGAGCAGTTCTTC
- TRBJ2-7 12 TRBV5-1 - CASSLSSNEQYF TGCGCCAGCAGCTTAAGTAGCAACGAGCAGTACTTC
TRBD1 TRBJ1-2 14 TRBV6-5 - CASSFEGADYGYTF TGTGCCAGCAGTTTTGAGGGGGCAGACTATGGCTACACCTTC
TRBD1 TRBJ1-2 13 TRBV6-5 few CASSQDRGGGYTF TGTGCCAGCAGTCAGGACAGGGGTGGTGGCTACACCTTC
- TRBJ2-3 14 TRBV2 - CASRRSSLTDTQYF TGTGCCAGCAGACGGTCTTCCTTAACAGATACGCAGTATTTT
- TRBJ1-1 14 TRBV7-8 - CASSLTGINTEAFF TGTGCCAGCAGCTTAACGGGGATTAACACTGAAGCTTTCTTT
TRBD2 TRBJ2-1 13 TRBV2 - CATREGVYNEQFF TGTGCCACCAGGGAGGGAGTGTACAATGAGCAGTTCTTC
TRBD1 TRBJ2-1 15 TRBV28 - CASSPQDRAYNEQFF TGTGCCAGCAGTCCCCAGGACAGGGCATACAATGAGCAGTTCTTC
TRBD1 TRBJ2-1 18 TRBV2 - CASSRDRVGRLSYNEQFF TGTGCCAGCAGTAGGGACAGGGTAGGGCGGTTAAGCTACAATGAGCAGTTCTTC
- TRBJ1-1 14 TRBV9 - CASSGFTSNTEAFF TGTGCCAGTTCGGGATTCACCTCGAACACTGAAGCTTTCTTT
TRBD1 TRBJ2-4 17 TRBV5-1 - CASSFLKGTGRRDIQYF TGCGCCAGCAGCTTCCTCAAAGGGACAGGCCGGCGGGACATTCAGTACTTC
- TRBJ1-1 11 TRBV28 - CASKRRTEAFF TGTGCCAGCAAAAGGAGAACTGAAGCTTTCTTT
TRBD1 TRBJ2-6 23 TRBV9 - CASSVSQMGDRGPIPSGANVLTF TGTGCCAGCAGCGTGAGCCAAATGGGGGACAGGGGACCAATCCCCTCTGGGGCCAACGTCCTGACTTTC
TRBD2 TRBJ2-1 15 TRBV7-8 - CASSYTSGGINEQFF TGTGCCAGCAGCTACACTAGCGGGGGGATAAATGAGCAGTTCTTC
TRBD1 TRBJ1-2 17 TRBV4-2 - CASSQDPPDRGVYGYTF TGTGCCAGCAGCCAAGACCCCCCGGACAGGGGGGTCTATGGCTACACCTTC
TRBD1 TRBJ1-1 14 TRBV5-6 - CASSLPAGGTEAFF TGTGCCAGCAGCTTGCCGGCAGGGGGGACTGAAGCTTTCTTT
TRBD1 TRBJ1-1 14 TRBV7-2 - CASSLQGAGTEAFF TGTGCCAGCAGCCTACAGGGGGCCGGCACTGAAGCTTTCTTT
- TRBJ1-1 18 TRBV28 - CASTPAGGRPSMNTEAFF TGTGCCAGCACCCCTGCGGGGGGCAGGCCGTCTATGAACACTGAAGCTTTCTTT
TRBD1 TRBJ1-2 15 TRBV19 - CASSPTGTAIYGYTF TGTGCCAGTAGTCCCACCGGGACAGCCATCTATGGCTACACCTTC
- TRBJ1-2 15 TRBV18 once CASSPSTATNYGYTF TGTGCCAGCTCTCCTTCGACAGCCACTAACTATGGCTACACCTTC
- TRBJ2-5 13 TRBV5-4 - CASSLLPGETQYF TGTGCCAGCAGCTTGTTACCGGGAGAGACCCAGTACTTC
TRBD2 TRBJ2-7 13 TRBV28 - CASILAGDDEQYF TGTGCCAGCATACTAGCGGGAGACGACGAGCAGTACTTC
TRBD1 TRBJ2-5 14 TRBV2 - CASSPDRGRETQYF TGTGCCAGCAGTCCCGACAGGGGGCGAGAGACCCAGTACTTC
- TRBJ2-2 13 TRBV30 - CAWELGNTGELFF TGTGCCTGGGAACTAGGGAACACCGGGGAGCTGTTTTTT
TRBD2 TRBJ2-7 14 TRBV7-9 - CASSPRLAGYEQYF TGTGCCAGCAGCCCCCGACTAGCGGGATACGAGCAGTACTTC